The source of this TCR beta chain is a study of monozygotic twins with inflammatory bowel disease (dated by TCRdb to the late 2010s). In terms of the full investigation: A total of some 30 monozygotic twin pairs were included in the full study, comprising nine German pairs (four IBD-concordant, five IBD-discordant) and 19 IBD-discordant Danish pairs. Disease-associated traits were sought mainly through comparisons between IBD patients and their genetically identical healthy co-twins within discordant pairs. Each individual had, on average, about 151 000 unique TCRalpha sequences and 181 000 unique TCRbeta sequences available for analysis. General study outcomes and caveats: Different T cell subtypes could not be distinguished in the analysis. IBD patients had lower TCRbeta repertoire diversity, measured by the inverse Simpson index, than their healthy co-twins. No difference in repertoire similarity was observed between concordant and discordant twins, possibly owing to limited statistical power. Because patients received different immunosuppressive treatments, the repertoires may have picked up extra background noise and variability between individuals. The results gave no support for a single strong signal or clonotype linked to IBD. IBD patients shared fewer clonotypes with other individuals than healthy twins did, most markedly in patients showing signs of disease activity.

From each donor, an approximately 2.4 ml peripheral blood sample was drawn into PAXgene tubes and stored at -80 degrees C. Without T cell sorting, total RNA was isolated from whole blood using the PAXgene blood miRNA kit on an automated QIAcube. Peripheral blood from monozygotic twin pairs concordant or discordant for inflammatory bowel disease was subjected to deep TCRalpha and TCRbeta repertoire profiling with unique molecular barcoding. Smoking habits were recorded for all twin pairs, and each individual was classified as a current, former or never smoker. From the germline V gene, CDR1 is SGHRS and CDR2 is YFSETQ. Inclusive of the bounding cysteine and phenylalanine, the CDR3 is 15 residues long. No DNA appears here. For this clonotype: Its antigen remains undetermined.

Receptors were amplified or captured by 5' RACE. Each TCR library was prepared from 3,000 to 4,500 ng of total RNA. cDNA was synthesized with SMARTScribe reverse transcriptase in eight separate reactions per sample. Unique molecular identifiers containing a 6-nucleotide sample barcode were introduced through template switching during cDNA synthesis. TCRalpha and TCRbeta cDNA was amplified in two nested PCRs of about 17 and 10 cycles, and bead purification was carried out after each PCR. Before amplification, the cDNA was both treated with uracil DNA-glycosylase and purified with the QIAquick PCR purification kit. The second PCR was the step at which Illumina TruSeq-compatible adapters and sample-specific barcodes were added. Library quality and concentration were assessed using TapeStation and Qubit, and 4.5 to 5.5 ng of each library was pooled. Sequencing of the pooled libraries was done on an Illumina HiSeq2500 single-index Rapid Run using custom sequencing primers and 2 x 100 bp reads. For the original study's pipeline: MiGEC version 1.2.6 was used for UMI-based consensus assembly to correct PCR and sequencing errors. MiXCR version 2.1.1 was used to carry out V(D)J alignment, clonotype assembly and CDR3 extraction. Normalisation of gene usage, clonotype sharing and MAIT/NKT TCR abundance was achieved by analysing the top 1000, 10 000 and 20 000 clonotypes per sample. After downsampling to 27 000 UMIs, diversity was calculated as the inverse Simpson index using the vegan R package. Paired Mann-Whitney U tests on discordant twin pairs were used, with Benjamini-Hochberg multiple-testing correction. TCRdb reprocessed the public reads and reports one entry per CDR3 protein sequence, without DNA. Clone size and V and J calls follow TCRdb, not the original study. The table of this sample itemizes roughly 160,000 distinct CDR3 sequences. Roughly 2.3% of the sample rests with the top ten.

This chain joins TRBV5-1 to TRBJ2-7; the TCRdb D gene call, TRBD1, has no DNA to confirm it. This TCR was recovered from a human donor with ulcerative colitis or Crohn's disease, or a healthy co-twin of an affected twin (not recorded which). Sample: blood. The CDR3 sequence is CASSQGTASSYEQYF.